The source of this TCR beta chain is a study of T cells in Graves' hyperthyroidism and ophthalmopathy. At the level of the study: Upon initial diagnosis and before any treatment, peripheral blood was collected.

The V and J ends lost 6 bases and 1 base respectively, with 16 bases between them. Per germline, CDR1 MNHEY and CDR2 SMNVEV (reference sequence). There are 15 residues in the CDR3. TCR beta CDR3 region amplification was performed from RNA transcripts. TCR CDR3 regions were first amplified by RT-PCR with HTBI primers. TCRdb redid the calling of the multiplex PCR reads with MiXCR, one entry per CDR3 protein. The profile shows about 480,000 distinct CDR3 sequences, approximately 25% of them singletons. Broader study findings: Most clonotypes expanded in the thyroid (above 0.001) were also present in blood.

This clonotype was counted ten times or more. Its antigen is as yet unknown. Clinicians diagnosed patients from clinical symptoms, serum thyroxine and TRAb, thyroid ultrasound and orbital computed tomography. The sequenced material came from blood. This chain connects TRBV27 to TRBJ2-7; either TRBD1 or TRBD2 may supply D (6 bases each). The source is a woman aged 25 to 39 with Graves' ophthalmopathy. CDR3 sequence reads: CASSWGAGDSYEQYF. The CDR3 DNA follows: TGTGCCAGCAGCTGGGGGGCAGGGGATTCCTACGAGCAGTACTTC.